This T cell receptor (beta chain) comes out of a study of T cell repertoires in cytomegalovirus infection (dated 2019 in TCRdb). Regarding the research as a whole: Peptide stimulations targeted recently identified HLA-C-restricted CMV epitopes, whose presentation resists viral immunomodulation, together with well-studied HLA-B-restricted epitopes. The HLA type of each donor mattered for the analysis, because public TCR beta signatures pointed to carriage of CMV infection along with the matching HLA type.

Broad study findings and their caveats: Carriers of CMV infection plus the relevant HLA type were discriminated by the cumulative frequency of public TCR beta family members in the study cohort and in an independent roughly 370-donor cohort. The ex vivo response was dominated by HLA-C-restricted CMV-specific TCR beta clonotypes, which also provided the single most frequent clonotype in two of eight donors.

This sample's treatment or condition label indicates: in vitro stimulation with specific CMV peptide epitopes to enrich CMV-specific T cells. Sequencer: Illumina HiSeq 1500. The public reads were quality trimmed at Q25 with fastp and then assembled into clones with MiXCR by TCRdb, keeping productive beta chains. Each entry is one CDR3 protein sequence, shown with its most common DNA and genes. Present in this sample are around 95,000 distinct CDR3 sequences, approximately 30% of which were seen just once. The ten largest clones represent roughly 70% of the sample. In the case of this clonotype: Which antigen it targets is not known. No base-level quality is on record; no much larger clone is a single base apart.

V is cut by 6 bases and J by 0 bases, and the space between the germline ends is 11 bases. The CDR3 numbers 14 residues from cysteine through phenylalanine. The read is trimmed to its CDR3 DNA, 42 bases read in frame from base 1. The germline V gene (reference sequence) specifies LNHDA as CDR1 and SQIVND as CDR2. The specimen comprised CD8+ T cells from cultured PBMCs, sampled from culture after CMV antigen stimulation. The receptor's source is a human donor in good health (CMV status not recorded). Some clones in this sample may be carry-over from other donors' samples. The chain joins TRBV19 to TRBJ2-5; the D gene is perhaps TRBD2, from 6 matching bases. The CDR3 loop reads CASSGTSYQETQYF. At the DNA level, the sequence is TGTGCCAGTAGCGGGACTTCGTACCAAGAGACCCAGTACTTC.